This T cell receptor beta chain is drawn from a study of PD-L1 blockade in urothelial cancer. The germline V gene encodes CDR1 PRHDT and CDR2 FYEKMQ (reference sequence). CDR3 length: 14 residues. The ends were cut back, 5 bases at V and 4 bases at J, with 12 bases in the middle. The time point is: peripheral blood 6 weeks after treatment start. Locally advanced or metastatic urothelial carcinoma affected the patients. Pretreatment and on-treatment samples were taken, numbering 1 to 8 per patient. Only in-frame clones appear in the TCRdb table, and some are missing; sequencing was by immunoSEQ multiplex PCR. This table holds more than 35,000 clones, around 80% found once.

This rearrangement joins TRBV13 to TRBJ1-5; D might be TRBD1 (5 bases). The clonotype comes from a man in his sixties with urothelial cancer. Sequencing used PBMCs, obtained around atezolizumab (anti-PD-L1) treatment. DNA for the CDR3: TGTGCCAGCAGCATTGGACACCTGAATCAGCCCCAGCATTTT. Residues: CASSIGHLNQPQHF. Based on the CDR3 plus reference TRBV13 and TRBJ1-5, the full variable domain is AAGVIQSPRHLIKEKRETATLKCYPIPRHDTVYWYQQGPGQDPQFLISFYEKMQSDKGSIPDRFSAQQFSDYHSELNMSSLELGDSALYFCASSIGHLNQPQHFGDGTRLSIL.